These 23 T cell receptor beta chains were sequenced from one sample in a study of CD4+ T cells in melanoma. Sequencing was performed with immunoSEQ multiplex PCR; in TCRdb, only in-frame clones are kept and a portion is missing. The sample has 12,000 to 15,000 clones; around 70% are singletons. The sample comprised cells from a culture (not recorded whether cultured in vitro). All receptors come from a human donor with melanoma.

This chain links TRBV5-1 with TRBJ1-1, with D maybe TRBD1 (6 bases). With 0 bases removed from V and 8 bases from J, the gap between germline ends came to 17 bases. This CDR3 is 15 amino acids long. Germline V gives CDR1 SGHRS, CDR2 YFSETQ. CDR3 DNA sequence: TGCGCCAGCAGCTTGGTCTCCAGGGGTCTATCCGAAGCTTTCTTT. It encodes CASSLVSRGLSEAFF.

The CDR3 coding sequence is TGTGCCAGTAGTATAGGTGGCAGTAGCCAAGAGACCCAGTACTTC. Protein sequence: CASSIGGSSQETQYF. The chain is built from TRBV19 and TRBJ2-5; D is uncertain. This CDR3 comprises 15 residues. The germline gives CDR1 LNHDA, CDR2 SQIVND (reference sequence). V lost 1 base and J 1 base, leaving 10 bases between the germline ends.

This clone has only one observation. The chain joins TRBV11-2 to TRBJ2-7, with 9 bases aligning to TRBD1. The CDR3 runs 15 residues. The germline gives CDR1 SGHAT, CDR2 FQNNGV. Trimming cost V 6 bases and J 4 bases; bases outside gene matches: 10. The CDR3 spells CASRDPGQGFYEQYF. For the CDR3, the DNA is TGTGCCAGCAGAGACCCGGGACAGGGTTTTTACGAGCAGTACTTC.

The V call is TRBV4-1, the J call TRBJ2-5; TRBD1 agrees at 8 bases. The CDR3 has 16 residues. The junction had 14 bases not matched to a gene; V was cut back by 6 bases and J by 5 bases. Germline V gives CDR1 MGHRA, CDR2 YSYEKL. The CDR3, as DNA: TGCGCCAGCAGATCCTTCTCGGACAGGGTATGGGAGACCCAGTACTTC. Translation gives CASRSFSDRVWETQYF.

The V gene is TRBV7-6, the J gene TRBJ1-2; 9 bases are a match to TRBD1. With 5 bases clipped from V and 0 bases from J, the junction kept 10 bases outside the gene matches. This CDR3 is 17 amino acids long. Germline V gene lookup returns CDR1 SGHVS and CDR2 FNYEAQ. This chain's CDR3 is CASSPGTGRLTNYGYTF. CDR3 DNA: TGTGCCAGCAGCCCCGGGACAGGGCGCCTTACTAACTATGGCTACACCTTC.

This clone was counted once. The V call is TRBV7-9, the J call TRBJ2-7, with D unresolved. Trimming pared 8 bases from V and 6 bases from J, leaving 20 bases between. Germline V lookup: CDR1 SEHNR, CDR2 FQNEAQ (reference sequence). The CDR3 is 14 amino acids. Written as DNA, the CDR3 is TGTGCCAGCGGGCCCACCTGGGAAACTCTCGAGCAGTACTTC. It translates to CASGPTWETLEQYF. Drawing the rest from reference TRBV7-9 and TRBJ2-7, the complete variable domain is DTGVSQNPRHKITKRGQNVTFRCDPISEHNRLYWYRQTLGQGPEFLTYFQNEAQLEKSRLLSDRFSAERPKGSFSTLEIQRTEQGDSAMYLCASGPTWETLEQYFGPGTRLTVT.

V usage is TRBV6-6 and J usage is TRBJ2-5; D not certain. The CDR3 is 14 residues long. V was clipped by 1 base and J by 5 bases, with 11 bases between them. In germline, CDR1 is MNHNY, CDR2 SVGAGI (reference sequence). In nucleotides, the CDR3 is TGTGCCAGCAGTTACTTCAGGAGTGGTGAGACCCAGTACTTC. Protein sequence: CASSYFRSGETQYF.

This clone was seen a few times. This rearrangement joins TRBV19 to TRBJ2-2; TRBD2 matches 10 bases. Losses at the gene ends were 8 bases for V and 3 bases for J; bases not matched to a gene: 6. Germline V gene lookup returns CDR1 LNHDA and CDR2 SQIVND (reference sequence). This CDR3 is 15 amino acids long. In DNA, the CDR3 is TGTGCCAGTGCTACTAGCGGGGTATACACCGGGGAGCTGTTTTTT. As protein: CASATSGVYTGELFF.

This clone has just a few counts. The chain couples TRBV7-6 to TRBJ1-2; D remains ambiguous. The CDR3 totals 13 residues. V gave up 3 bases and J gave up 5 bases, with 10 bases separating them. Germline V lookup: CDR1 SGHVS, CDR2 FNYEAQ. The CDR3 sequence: CASSFDPTYGYTF. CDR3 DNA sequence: TGTGCCAGCAGCTTCGACCCGACTTATGGCTACACCTTC.

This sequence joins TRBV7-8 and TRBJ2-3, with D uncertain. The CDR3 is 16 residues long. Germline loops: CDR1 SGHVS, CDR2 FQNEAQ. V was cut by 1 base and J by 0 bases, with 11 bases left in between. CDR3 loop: CASSLVLLGSTDTQYF. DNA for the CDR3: TGTGCCAGCAGCTTAGTCCTGTTGGGTAGCACAGATACGCAGTATTTT.

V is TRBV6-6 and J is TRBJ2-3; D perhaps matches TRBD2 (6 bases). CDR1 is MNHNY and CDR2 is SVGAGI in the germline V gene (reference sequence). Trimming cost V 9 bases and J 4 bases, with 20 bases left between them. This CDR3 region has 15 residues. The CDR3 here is CASGRGGDRADTQYF. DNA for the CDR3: TGTGCCAGTGGAAGAGGAGGGGATCGGGCAGATACGCAGTATTTT.

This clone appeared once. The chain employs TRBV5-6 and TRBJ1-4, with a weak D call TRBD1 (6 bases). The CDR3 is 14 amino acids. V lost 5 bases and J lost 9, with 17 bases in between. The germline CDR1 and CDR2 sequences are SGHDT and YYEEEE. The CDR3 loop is CASRIGGAGQKLFF. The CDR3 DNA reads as TGTGCCAGCAGAATAGGGGGTGCGGGCCAAAAACTGTTTTTT.

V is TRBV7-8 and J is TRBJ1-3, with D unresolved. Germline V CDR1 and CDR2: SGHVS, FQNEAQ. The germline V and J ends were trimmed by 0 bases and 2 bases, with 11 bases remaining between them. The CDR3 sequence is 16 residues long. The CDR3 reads CASSLAQTPPGNTIYF. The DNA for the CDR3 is TGTGCCAGCAGCTTAGCGCAGACACCGCCTGGAAACACCATATATTTT.

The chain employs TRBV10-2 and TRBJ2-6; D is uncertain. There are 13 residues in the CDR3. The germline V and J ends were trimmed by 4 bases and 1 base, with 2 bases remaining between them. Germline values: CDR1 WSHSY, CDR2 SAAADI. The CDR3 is CASSVSGANVLTF. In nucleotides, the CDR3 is TGCGCCAGCAGTGTTTCTGGGGCCAACGTCCTGACTTTC.

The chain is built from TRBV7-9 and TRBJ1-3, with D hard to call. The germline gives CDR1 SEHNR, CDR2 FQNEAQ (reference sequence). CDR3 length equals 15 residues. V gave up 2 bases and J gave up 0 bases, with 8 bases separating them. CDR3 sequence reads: CASSLSISSGNTIYF. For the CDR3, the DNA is TGTGCCAGCAGCTTATCCATCTCCTCTGGAAACACCATATATTTT. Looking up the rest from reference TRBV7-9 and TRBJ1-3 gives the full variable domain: DTGVSQNPRHKITKRGQNVTFRCDPISEHNRLYWYRQTLGQGPEFLTYFQNEAQLEKSRLLSDRFSAERPKGSFSTLEIQRTEQGDSAMYLCASSLSISSGNTIYFGEGSWLTVV.

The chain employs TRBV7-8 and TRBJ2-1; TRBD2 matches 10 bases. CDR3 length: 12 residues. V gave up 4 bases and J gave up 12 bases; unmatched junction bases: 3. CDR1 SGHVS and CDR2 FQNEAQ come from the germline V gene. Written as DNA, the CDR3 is TGTGCCAGCAGCTCCCGACTAGCGGGGCAGTTCTTC. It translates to CASSSRLAGQFF.

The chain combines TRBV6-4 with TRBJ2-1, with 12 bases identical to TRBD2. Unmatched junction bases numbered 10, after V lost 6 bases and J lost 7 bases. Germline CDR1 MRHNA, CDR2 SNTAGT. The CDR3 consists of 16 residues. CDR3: CASSPELAGGQNEQFF. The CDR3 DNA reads TGTGCCAGCAGCCCTGAACTAGCGGGGGGCCAAAATGAGCAGTTCTTC.

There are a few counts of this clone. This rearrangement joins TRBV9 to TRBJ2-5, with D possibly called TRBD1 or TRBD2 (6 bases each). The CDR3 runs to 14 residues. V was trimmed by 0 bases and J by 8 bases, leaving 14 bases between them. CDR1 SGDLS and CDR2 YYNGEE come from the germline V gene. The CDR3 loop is CASSVGSRGDTQYF. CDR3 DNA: TGTGCCAGCAGCGTAGGTTCAAGGGGGGACACCCAGTACTTC. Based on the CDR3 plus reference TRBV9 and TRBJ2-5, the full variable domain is DSGVTQTPKHLITATGQRVTLRCSPRSGDLSVYWYQQSLDQGLQFLIQYYNGEERAKGNILERFSAQQFPDLHSELNLSSLELGDSALYFCASSVGSRGDTQYFGPGTRLLVL.

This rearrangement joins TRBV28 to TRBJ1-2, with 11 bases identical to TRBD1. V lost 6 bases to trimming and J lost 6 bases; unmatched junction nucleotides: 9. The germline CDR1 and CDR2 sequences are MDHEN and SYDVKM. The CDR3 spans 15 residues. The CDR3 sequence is CASRSTGTGGDGYTF. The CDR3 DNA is TGTGCCAGCAGATCTACCGGGACAGGGGGTGATGGCTACACCTTC.

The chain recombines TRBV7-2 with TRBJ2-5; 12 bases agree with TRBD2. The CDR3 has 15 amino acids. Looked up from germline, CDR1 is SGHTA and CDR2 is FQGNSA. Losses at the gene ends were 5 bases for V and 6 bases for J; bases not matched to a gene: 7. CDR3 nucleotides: TGTGCCAGCAGCGCCCTAGCGGGGGGGCTGAAGACCCAGTACTTC. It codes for CASSALAGGLKTQYF.

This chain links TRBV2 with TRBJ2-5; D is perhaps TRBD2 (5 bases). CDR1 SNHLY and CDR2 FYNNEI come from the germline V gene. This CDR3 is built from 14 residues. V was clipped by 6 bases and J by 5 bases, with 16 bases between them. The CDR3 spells CASRDPRSGETQYF. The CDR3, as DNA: TGTGCCAGCAGGGACCCGAGGTCGGGGGAGACCCAGTACTTC.

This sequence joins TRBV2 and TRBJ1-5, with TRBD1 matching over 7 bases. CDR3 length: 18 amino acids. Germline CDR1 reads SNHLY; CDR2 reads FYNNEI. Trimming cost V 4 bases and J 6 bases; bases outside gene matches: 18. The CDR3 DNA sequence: TGTGCCAGCAGTGGCGGACCGGGACAGACCGCCTGGGGTCAGCCCCAGCATTTT. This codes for CASSGGPGQTAWGQPQHF.

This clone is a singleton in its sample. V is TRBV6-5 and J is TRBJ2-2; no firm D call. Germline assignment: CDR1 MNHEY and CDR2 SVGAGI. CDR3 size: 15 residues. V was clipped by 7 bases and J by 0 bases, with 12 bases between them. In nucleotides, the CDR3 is TGTGCCAGCAAGCGCGGCGGACCGAACACCGGGGAGCTGTTTTTT. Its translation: CASKRGGPNTGELFF.